This passage covers 15 T cell receptor beta chains from one sample sequenced in a study of control samples from healthy donors and cancer patients. Using immunoSEQ multiplex PCR, the repertoire was profiled, and TCRdb retains in-frame clones only, with some absent. The sample records over 30,000 clones, about 85% being singletons. Sequenced input: PBMCs. The receptor source for this set is a woman between 40 and 55 years old with lung cancer.

The J gene is TRBJ1-2, the V gene TRBV30; TRBD1 might be the D (5 bases). Germline CDR1 is GTSNPN and CDR2 is SVGIG (reference sequence). V was cut by 3 bases and J by 4 bases, with 12 bases left in between. CDR3 length equals 13 residues. In nucleotides, the CDR3 is TGTGCCTGGAGGACCGGGGGGTCCTATGGCTACACCTTC. This translates into CAWRTGGSYGYTF.

The J gene is TRBJ1-2, the V gene TRBV30; 8 bases match TRBD1. The CDR3 is 16 amino acids. CDR1 is GTSNPN, CDR2 SVGIG, per germline (reference sequence). V lost 3 bases and J lost 4; bases outside the gene matches: 13. The CDR3 here is CAWRQNDRGSGYGYTF. In DNA, the CDR3 is TGTGCCTGGAGACAAAATGACAGGGGAAGCGGCTATGGCTACACCTTC.

This chain connects TRBV11-3 to TRBJ2-5, with D tentatively TRBD1 (5 bases). Trimming took off 1 base at V and 1 base at J, with 10 bases between the two ends. Germline V gene data show CDR1 as SGHNT and CDR2 as YENEEA. The length of the CDR3 is 15 residues. CDR3 nucleotides: TGTGCCAGCAGCTTAGCCTGGACATCCCAAGAGACCCAGTACTTC. Translating gives CASSLAWTSQETQYF.

This chain connects TRBV3-1 (or the pseudogene TRBV3-2) to TRBJ1-2; D possibly corresponds to TRBD1 (5 bases). CDR1 is LGHDT, CDR2 YNNKEL, per germline (reference sequence). This CDR3 has 11 residues. V was cut by 4 bases and J by 6 bases, with 6 bases left in between. The CDR3 DNA follows: TGTGCCAGCAGCCTGGGGGATGGCTACACCTTC. It codes for CASSLGDGYTF.

J is TRBJ1-6 and V is TRBV5-1; D uncertain. V lost 3 bases and J lost 1, with 11 bases in between. The CDR3 consists of 16 residues. Germline CDR1 and CDR2: SGHRS and YFSETQ. The CDR3: CASSSQQRSYNSPLHF. DNA of the CDR3: TGCGCCAGCAGCTCCCAACAGCGTTCCTATAATTCACCCCTCCACTTT.

V is TRBV23-1 and J is TRBJ1-1, with D possibly TRBD1 on 6 matching bases. TRBV23-1 is identified as an open reading frame with a role that is uncertain. V was clipped by 8 bases and J by 0 bases, with 10 bases between them. There are 13 residues in the CDR3. For the CDR3, the DNA is TGCGCCAGCGTAGGACAGTTGAACACTGAAGCTTTCTTT. Residues: CASVGQLNTEAFF.

The V gene is TRBV9, the J gene TRBJ2-1; D is perhaps TRBD2 (6 bases). Trimming shortened V by 2 bases and J by 4 bases, and 10 bases separated the two germline ends. Germline CDR1 is SGDLS and CDR2 is YYNGEE. This CDR3 spans 14 amino acids. CDR3: CASSVEGNYNEQFF. DNA of the CDR3: TGTGCCAGCAGCGTGGAGGGGAATTACAATGAGCAGTTCTTC.

As to this clone: This sample includes further DNA sequences coding for the same CDR3. V gene TRBV5-1 combines with J gene TRBJ1-1, with 9 bases fitting TRBD1. There are 14 residues in the CDR3. The junction had 5 bases not matched to a gene; V was cut back by 3 bases and J by 5 bases. Per germline, CDR1 SGHRS and CDR2 YFSETQ. The CDR3 here is CASSSEQGATEAFF. DNA for the CDR3: TGCGCCAGCAGCTCCGAACAGGGGGCTACTGAAGCTTTCTTT. The whole variable domain, remainder taken from reference TRBV5-1 and TRBJ1-1, is KAGVTQTPRYLIKTRGQQVTLSCSPISGHRSVSWYQQTPGQGLQFLFEYFSETQRNKGNFPGRFSGRQFSNSRSEMNVSTLELGDSALYLCASSSEQGATEAFFGQGTRLTVV.

This chain links TRBV24-1 with TRBJ1-1; D perhaps matches TRBD1 (6 bases). V was shortened by 3 bases and J by 7 bases, with 8 bases between the two germline ends. The CDR3 length is 12 residues. Germline values: CDR1 KGHDR, CDR2 SFDVKD. CDR3: CATSDRQDEAFF. CDR3 DNA: TGTGCCACCAGTGATAGACAGGATGAAGCTTTCTTT.

The genes are TRBV11-2 and TRBJ2-1; TRBD2 agrees at 10 bases. V lost 4 bases and J lost 5; bases outside the gene matches: 5. Germline V gene data show CDR1 as SGHAT and CDR2 as FQNNGV. The CDR3 is 15 residues long. CDR3 DNA sequence: TGTGCCAGCAGCTATAGCGGGGGGCATGACAATGAGCAGTTCTTC. It translates to CASSYSGGHDNEQFF.

This clone was found a few times. CDR3 loop: CASSLGSDRGLPLHF. In DNA, the CDR3 is TGTGCCAGCAGCTTGGGCTCCGACAGGGGGCTTCCCCTCCACTTT. The chain couples TRBV5-5 to TRBJ1-6; TRBD1 aligns across 10 bases. The CDR3 extends over 15 amino acids. The ends lost 0 bases at V and 13 bases at J; junction bases unmatched: 7. Germline V gene sequence: CDR1 SGHKS, CDR2 YYEKEE (reference sequence).

This chain uses TRBV6-6 with TRBJ2-6, with D unresolved. This CDR3 contains 16 residues. The V gene's germline CDR1 is MNHNY and CDR2 SVGAGI (reference sequence). Between the trimmed V and J ends, which lost 7 bases and 3 bases, there was a span of 16 bases. CDR3 amino acids: CASTPLERGGANVLTF. The DNA of the CDR3 is TGTGCCAGCACGCCATTAGAAAGAGGTGGGGCCAACGTCCTGACTTTC.

The rearrangement links TRBV11-3 to TRBJ2-7, with D unresolved. With 5 bases removed from V and 4 bases from J, the gap between germline ends came to 6 bases. The CDR3 covers 11 residues. The germline V gene encodes CDR1 SGHNT and CDR2 YENEEA. DNA of the CDR3: TGTGCCAGCAGCGTGAATTACGAGCAGTACTTC. It is translated as CASSVNYEQYF. Combining the CDR3 with reference TRBV11-3 and TRBJ2-7 gives the whole variable domain EAGVVQSPRYKIIEKKQPVAFWCNPISGHNTLYWYLQNLGQGPELLIRYENEEAVDDSQLPKDRFSAERLKGVDSTLKIQPAELGDSAVYLCASSVNYEQYFGPGTRLTVT.

The V call is TRBV4-3, the J call TRBJ1-5; D gene ambiguous. V lost 3 bases and J 7 bases, leaving 10 bases between the germline ends. The germline CDR1 and CDR2 sequences are LGHNA and YSLEER. The CDR3 is 13 amino acids. CDR3 sequence reads: CASSQEVWQPQHF. DNA for the CDR3: TGCGCCAGCAGCCAGGAAGTGTGGCAGCCCCAGCATTTT.

The genes are TRBV3-1 (or the pseudogene TRBV3-2) and TRBJ2-3, with TRBD2 matching 15 bases. Germline lookup yields CDR1 LGHDT and CDR2 YNNKEL (reference sequence). The CDR3 is made up of 16 amino acids. Losses at the gene ends were 5 bases for V and 3 bases for J; bases not matched to a gene: 3. The CDR3, as DNA: TGTGCCAGCAGCGTCGGGACTAGCGGGGGGACAGATACGCAGTATTTT. Protein product: CASSVGTSGGTDTQYF.